This T cell receptor (beta chain) was sequenced in a study of T-cell memory formation after mild COVID-19. TCRdb reprocessed the 5' RACE reads with MiXCR, giving one entry per CDR3 protein. The profile shows around 300,000 distinct CDR3 sequences, roughly a fifth of them singletons. The CDR3 spans 19 residues. V lost 0 bases, J lost 2 bases, and 5 bases stayed unmatched. CDR1 SGHDT and CDR2 YYEEEE come from the germline V gene. Sequencing was carried out using PBMCs or a T cell subset sorted from them (not recorded which). This chain links TRBV5-6 with TRBJ2-1, with 16 positions matching TRBD2. This TCR was sampled from a man between 18 and 29 years old who had mild COVID-19 (a few samples of this study predate the infection). Cell type and time point are not known. The CDR3 DNA is TGTGCCAGCAGCTTGGGAAGGGGACTAGCGGGGGGGCCCTACAATGAGCAGTTCTTC. Its protein product is CASSLGRGLAGGPYNEQFF.